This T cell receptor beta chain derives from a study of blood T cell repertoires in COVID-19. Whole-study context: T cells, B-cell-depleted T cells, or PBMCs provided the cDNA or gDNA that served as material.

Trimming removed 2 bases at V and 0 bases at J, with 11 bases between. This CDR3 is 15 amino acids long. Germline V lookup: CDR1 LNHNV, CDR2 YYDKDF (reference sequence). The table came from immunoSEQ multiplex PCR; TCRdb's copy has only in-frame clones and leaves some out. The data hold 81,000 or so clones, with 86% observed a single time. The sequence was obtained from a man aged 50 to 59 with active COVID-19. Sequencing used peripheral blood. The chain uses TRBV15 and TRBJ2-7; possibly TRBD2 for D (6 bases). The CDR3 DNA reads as TGTGCCACCAGCAGATTGACGGGAGTCTCCTACGAGCAGTACTTC. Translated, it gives CATSRLTGVSYEQYF.